This TCR beta chain was recovered during a study of blood T cell repertoires in COVID-19 (TCRdb year 2020). Background for the entire study: Samples from collaborators originated in the United States, Italy and Spain and spanned both the acute and convalescent phases of COVID-19. The prospective study material was composed of cDNA or gDNA derived from T cells, B-cell-depleted T cells, or PBMCs. Deeply sampled blood TCRbeta repertoires from subjects exposed to, actively infected with, or recovered from COVID-19 were included in the dataset. The repertoires were released in a freely available public database meant as a resource for research on the immune response to SARS-CoV-2. Samples came from the ongoing ImmuneRACE study (first 160 participants) plus 1,254 subjects from 6 global collaborators. Sample metadata almost always included a de-identified subject ID, COVID-19 status, age in years and sex. HLA class I and class II types, where available, came from metadata supplied by the sample provider rather than from assay-based typing. The study at large found these results: Clinical and demographic metadata were provided uncurated, with the amount varying by source and participant.

With respect to this clone: No cognate antigen has been identified for it. No clone much larger than this one lies a single base away; base qualities are absent.

The collaborating institutions used their own protocols to collect whole blood in K2EDTA tubes. For TCRbeta analysis, collaborator samples were shipped as frozen whole blood, as isolated PBMCs, or as DNA extracted from either sample type. The CDR3, from cysteine to phenylalanine, totals 13 residues. The read is trimmed to its CDR3 DNA, 39 bases read in frame from base 1. At the junction V is shortened by 7 bases and J by 3 bases, with 10 bases in between. The immunoSEQ Assay, a bias-controlled multiplex PCR, was used to amplify TCRbeta CDR3 regions from genomic DNA. Under the source paper's analysis protocol: Within the assay, amplification of reference gene primers was used to estimate how many nucleated cells each sample contained. To quantify the absolute abundance of each unique TCRbeta CDR3 rearrangement, sequence reads were collapsed and filtered. For each sample, productive Simpson clonality was calculated as the square root of Simpson's diversity index over productive rearrangements. TCRdb holds this immuneACCESS table with in-frame rearrangements only. Some clones are missing; in checked studies, unresolved V genes explain under half, and the rest has no known cause. Clone size and V and J calls were adopted from that table, with D and trimming inferred from the DNA. Present in this sample are a few hundred thousand clones, about four fifths of which were seen just once. The ten largest clonotypes hold roughly 3% of the sample.

This receptor was obtained from a woman aged 18-35 years with acute or convalescent COVID-19. Recombination joined TRBV12-3 or TRBV12-4 with TRBJ1-3; there is no confident call for the D gene. Sample: peripheral blood. The CDR3 loop reads CASIEGGGNTIYF. The DNA sequence reads TGTGCCAGCATAGAGGGAGGTGGAAACACCATATATTTT.